Sequencing of this T cell receptor (beta chain) was carried out in a study of PD-1 blockade in mismatch repair-deficient tumors. Study information: Patients had approximately 13 mismatch repair-deficient cancer types and were previously treated and progressing. Study outcomes and limitations: Rapid post-treatment expansion, then contraction, generally preceding radiologic response, marked tumor-resident clones.

Turning to this clone: The antigen remains undetermined.

V was clipped by 3 bases and J by 8 bases; unmatched bases: 4. CDR3 length: 15 residues. The germline gives CDR1 ENHRY, CDR2 SYGVKD. PCR or immunohistochemistry showed mismatch repair deficiency in every enrolled patient. The TCR-sequenced patients were three responders to pembrolizumab. Sequencing was performed with immunoSEQ multiplex PCR; in TCRdb, only in-frame clones are kept and a portion is missing. The sample lists under 150,000 clones; 85% to 90% were seen once. This specimen was peripheral blood, taken 44 weeks after starting pembrolizumab. V usage is TRBV10-3 and J usage is TRBJ2-1, with TRBD2 identical over 13 bases. The source of this sequence is an adult with mismatch repair-deficient cancer. The CDR3 DNA follows: TGTGCCATCAGTGAAGGACTAGCGGGAGTCGATGAGCAGTTCTTC. Amino acid sequence: CAISEGLAGVDEQFF.